This T cell receptor beta chain was recorded in a study of T cell responses to AZD1222 COVID-19 vaccine. Study-level points and caveats: The repertoires were collected only after the peak T cell response. Seropositive AZD1222 recipients at baseline numbered only five to seven. CD4 TCRs associated with vaccination spanned spike, dominating at 160-218 and 743-854. As reported, nearly half of all spike-specific TCRs target variant regions that are unmutated.

This clone was counted between two and nine times. Its antigen is still unknown. This specimen includes other DNA sequences encoding the same CDR3. Only in-frame clones appear in the TCRdb table, and some are missing; sequencing was by immunoSEQ multiplex PCR. The sample consists of 90,000 to 95,000 clones, 90% to 95% of them appearing once. This clonotype was obtained from an adult in good health. This sample comprised peripheral blood, obtained on day 0 of AZD1222 vaccination.

The CDR3 nucleotides read TGTGCCAGCAGTGAATCGACTAGCGGCACCGGGGAGCTGTTTTTT. Amino acids: CASSESTSGTGELFF. This chain joins TRBV2 and TRBJ2-2, with TRBD2 matching 9 bases. V lost 2 bases and J lost 4; bases outside the gene matches: 2. The CDR3 spans 15 residues. Germline V lookup: CDR1 SNHLY, CDR2 FYNNEI. Looking up the rest from reference TRBV2 and TRBJ2-2 gives the full variable domain: EPEVTQTPSHQVTQMGQEVILRCVPISNHLYFYWYRQILGQKVEFLVSFYNNEISEKSEIFDDQFSVERPDGSNFTLKIRSTKLEDSAMYFCASSESTSGTGELFFGEGSRLTVL.